This T cell receptor beta chain was obtained from a study of T cell repertoires in cytomegalovirus infection. Study-wide context: Evidence of both CMV infection and a matching HLA type came from public TCR beta signatures.

Overall study results and limits: The cumulative frequency of public TCR beta families identified carriers of CMV plus the relevant HLA.

This clonotype was counted at least ten times. What it binds is unknown. Trimming stripped 0 bases from V and 8 bases from J, with 19 bases between. There are 16 residues in the CDR3. In germline, CDR1 is MGHRA, CDR2 YSYEKL. TCRdb redid the calling of the reads with MiXCR, one entry per CDR3 protein. The sample has a few hundred thousand distinct CDR3 sequences, over 8% seen once. Material for sequencing was PBMCs. V and J are TRBV4-1 and TRBJ1-2; D uncertain. The TCR sequence derives from a human donor in good health (CMV status not recorded). Some clones in this sample may be carry-over from other donors' samples. The CDR3 loop reads CASSQDHSVGGQGYTF. Written as DNA, the CDR3 is TGCGCCAGCAGCCAAGATCATTCCGTTGGAGGTCAGGGCTACACCTTC.